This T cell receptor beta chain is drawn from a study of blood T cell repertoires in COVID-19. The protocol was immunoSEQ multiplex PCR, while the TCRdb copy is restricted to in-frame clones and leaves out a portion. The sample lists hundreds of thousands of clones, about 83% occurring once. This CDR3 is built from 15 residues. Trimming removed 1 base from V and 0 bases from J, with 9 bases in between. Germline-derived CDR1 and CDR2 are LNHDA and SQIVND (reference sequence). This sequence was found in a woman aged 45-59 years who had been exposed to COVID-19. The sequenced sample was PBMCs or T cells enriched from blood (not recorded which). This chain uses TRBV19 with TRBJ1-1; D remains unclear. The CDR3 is CASSIGARLNTEAFF. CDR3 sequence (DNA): TGTGCCAGTAGTATAGGCGCCCGATTGAACACTGAAGCTTTCTTT.